This entry concerns a single T cell receptor (beta chain). The sample comes from a study of blood T cell repertoires in COVID-19. Assay: immunoSEQ multiplex PCR; the TCRdb copy retains only in-frame clones and omits some. Of about 190,000 clones listed, about three quarters are singletons. With 1 base clipped from V and 7 bases from J, the junction kept 9 bases outside the gene matches. The CDR3 sequence is 15 residues long. Germline assignment: CDR1 LNHDA and CDR2 SQIVND (reference sequence). The source of this sequence is a woman aged 70-85 years with acute or convalescent COVID-19. The V call is TRBV19, the J call TRBJ2-5; 7 positions agree with TRBD1. Sequenced sample: peripheral blood. CDR3 DNA sequence: TGTGCCAGTAGTATAGGACAGGGCCAACGGGGGACCCAGTACTTC. It is translated as CASSIGQGQRGTQYF.